Listed below are T cell receptor beta chains from one sample, sequenced in a study of T-cell memory formation after mild COVID-19. TCRdb used MiXCR to reprocess the 5' RACE reads, holding one entry per CDR3 protein. The sample contains some 410,000 distinct CDR3 sequences, 20% to 30% of which appear only once. Sequenced input: PBMCs or a T cell subset sorted from them (not recorded which). Receptors were obtained from an adult woman who had mild COVID-19 (a few samples of this study predate the infection). Cell type and time point are not known. CDR3s leave out the opening cysteine and the closing phenylalanine or tryptophan. Each record gives: V gene, CDR3 protein.

v_call: TRBV6-1; cdr3_aa: ASKPRVLGENTEAF
v_call: TRBV6-5; cdr3_aa: ASRDQLGNSYEQY
v_call: TRBV24-1; cdr3_aa: ATSDLTGQGPQETQY
v_call: TRBV27; cdr3_aa: AITVFRWNIQY
v_call: TRBV11-2; cdr3_aa: ASSSGLGYPYNEQF
v_call: TRBV2; cdr3_aa: ASMQGAHEQY
v_call: TRBV20-1; cdr3_aa: SAPNLGTTDTQY
v_call: TRBV5-1; cdr3_aa: ASSLRTTSDAEQF
v_call: TRBV4-3; cdr3_aa: ASSQDLQGSTDTQY
v_call: TRBV12-3/TRBV12-4; cdr3_aa: ASSLTHRMDQVPEAF
v_call: TRBV5-4; cdr3_aa: ASSLPLSTDTQY
v_call: TRBV12-3/TRBV12-4; cdr3_aa: ASSPGPHRVHQY
v_call: TRBV7-3; cdr3_aa: ASSQGDGGNEQF
v_call: TRBV12-3/TRBV12-4; cdr3_aa: ASRPGTDNQPQH
v_call: TRBV7-3; cdr3_aa: ASSLFREGDTQY
v_call: TRBV12-3/TRBV12-4; cdr3_aa: ASSLGAVRSYNEQF
v_call: TRBV30; cdr3_aa: AWSVPGDSYEQY
v_call: TRBV15; cdr3_aa: ATSRGRDRGNTEAF
v_call: TRBV6-6; cdr3_aa: ASSEPTSNSGNTIY
v_call: TRBV5-1; cdr3_aa: ASSLVQGANYGYT
v_call: TRBV7-9; cdr3_aa: ASSLANYEQY
v_call: TRBV6-5; cdr3_aa: ASNHDALGAEAF
v_call: TRBV5-4; cdr3_aa: ASSLVVLAGDHTDTQY
v_call: TRBV6-5; cdr3_aa: ASKRVAGETQY
v_call: TRBV11-3; cdr3_aa: ASSSGTQPATDTQY
v_call: TRBV12-3/TRBV12-4; cdr3_aa: ASSRVQTNQPQH
v_call: TRBV5-1; cdr3_aa: ASSLVAGGWEQY
v_call: TRBV12-5; cdr3_aa: ASGLGSLDTQY
v_call: TRBV12-3/TRBV12-4; cdr3_aa: ASRNSGTAAYEQY
v_call: TRBV5-6; cdr3_aa: ASSLARDRGSTGANVLT
v_call: TRBV12-3/TRBV12-4; cdr3_aa: ASRPGTGDTGELF
v_call: TRBV12-3/TRBV12-4; cdr3_aa: ASSSGQVGNEQF
v_call: TRBV7-3; cdr3_aa: ASASGADSPLH
v_call: TRBV29-1; cdr3_aa: SASGANTGELF
v_call: TRBV3-1; cdr3_aa: ASSQRGGSTGELF
v_call: TRBV5-1; cdr3_aa: ASSPGGPQGTYEQY
v_call: TRBV7-2; cdr3_aa: ASSPALSLLYNEQF
v_call: TRBV6-1; cdr3_aa: ASRSLGGSNQPQH
v_call: TRBV4-3; cdr3_aa: ASRKAANAETQY
v_call: TRBV3-1; cdr3_aa: ASSQGGQVYEQY
v_call: TRBV28; cdr3_aa: ASSLIAGVPYEQY
v_call: TRBV6-2/TRBV6-3; cdr3_aa: ASSYLRSELF
v_call: TRBV20-1; cdr3_aa: SAPSGARKTQY
v_call: TRBV20-1; cdr3_aa: SARDQRGGHEQF
v_call: TRBV30; cdr3_aa: AWRSDRVNYGYT
v_call: TRBV12-3/TRBV12-4; cdr3_aa: ASSHRDRGYEQY
v_call: TRBV20-1; cdr3_aa: SARDPGRAYNEQF